This entry lists 27 T cell receptor beta chains sequenced from one sample in a study of shared clonotypes between healthy human individuals. Sequenced by immunoSEQ multiplex PCR; TCRdb stores in-frame clones only, minus some. The table shows about 2.2 million clones, with around 95% occurring only once. CD45RO-negative, CCR7-positively selected cells formed the naive CD8 fraction, excluding terminally differentiated effector memory CD45RA+ cells. Sequenced: naive CD8+ T cells from PBMCs. The source of these receptors is a man younger than 35 in good health. Some clones in this sample may be carry-over from other donors' samples.

The V call is TRBV27, the J call TRBJ2-7; no clear D gene. Germline assignment: CDR1 MNHEY and CDR2 SMNVEV (reference sequence). The CDR3 length is 12 residues. V was cut by 7 bases and J by 4 bases, with 11 bases left in between. The CDR3 coding sequence is TGTGCCAGCAAAGGGCACATATACGAGCAGTACTTC. It translates to CASKGHIYEQYF.

The J gene is TRBJ1-1, the V gene TRBV29-1, with 7 bases that match TRBD1. Germline V lookup: CDR1 SQVTM, CDR2 ANQGSEA. The V and J ends lost 8 bases and 1 base, in that order; junction bases with no gene match: 7. The CDR3 extends over 13 amino acids. The CDR3 loop reads CSITGVENTEAFF. The CDR3 DNA follows: TGCAGCATTACAGGGGTAGAGAACACTGAAGCTTTCTTT.

The chain recombines TRBV5-6 with TRBJ2-2; tentative D call: TRBD1 (7 bases). With 0 bases removed from V and 1 base from J, the gap between germline ends came to 10 bases. Germline V gives CDR1 SGHDT, CDR2 YYEEEE. The CDR3 spans 16 residues. The CDR3 DNA reads TGTGCCAGCAGCTTGGGACAGGGACTGAACACCGGGGAGCTGTTTTTT. It translates to CASSLGQGLNTGELFF.

With regard to this clone: Other DNA sequences from this sample encode an identical CDR3 as well. The chain is built from TRBV9 and TRBJ2-1; D is possibly TRBD2 (6 bases). Germline CDR1 is SGDLS and CDR2 is YYNGEE. The CDR3 is made up of 15 amino acids. Trimming stripped 0 bases from V and 1 base from J, with 8 bases between. For the CDR3, the DNA is TGTGCCAGCAGCGTAGCGGGGGAATCCTACAATGAGCAGTTCTTC. It translates to CASSVAGESYNEQFF.

This chain links TRBV7-2 with TRBJ1-5, with 7 bases identical to TRBD1. J was trimmed by 7 bases and V by 4 bases; bases with no gene match: 7. This CDR3 comprises 14 residues. CDR1 is SGHTA, CDR2 FQGNSA, per germline. CDR3 in DNA: TGTGCCAGCAGCTCCGACGACAGGGCCCAGCCCCAGCATTTT. It translates to CASSSDDRAQPQHF.

The chain recombines TRBV9 with TRBJ1-3, with 7 bases matching TRBD1. This CDR3 has 16 amino acids. V dropped 0 bases and J dropped 3; count of bases not matched to a gene: 6. Germline V gives CDR1 SGDLS, CDR2 YYNGEE. CDR3 sequence reads: CASSVGGTGVGNTIYF. In DNA form, the CDR3 reads TGTGCCAGCAGCGTAGGAGGAACAGGGGTTGGAAACACCATATATTTT.

A word on this clone: Within the sample, other DNA sequences also encode this same CDR3. The chain uses TRBV27 and TRBJ2-7; no definite D call. Germline V gives CDR1 MNHEY, CDR2 SMNVEV (reference sequence). Trimming took 2 bases from V and 7 from J, leaving 15 bases between them. The CDR3 has 14 amino acids. The chain's CDR3 is CASSLRDPRGEQYF. For the CDR3, the DNA is TGTGCCAGCAGTTTACGTGACCCCCGTGGGGAGCAGTACTTC.

The chain combines TRBV28 with TRBJ2-7, with D tentatively TRBD1 (6 bases). The V end was cut by 9 bases, the J end by 0 bases, with 27 bases between. Germline V lookup: CDR1 MDHEN, CDR2 SYDVKM. The CDR3 has 18 residues. The CDR3 bases are TGTGCCAGTTTAGTGGGCCAGGGCCGGACAGCTAGCTCCTACGAGCAGTACTTC. Its translation is CASLVGQGRTASSYEQYF. Full variable domain (outside the CDR3, taken from reference TRBV28 and TRBJ2-7): DVKVTQSSRYLVKRTGEKVFLECVQDMDHENMFWYRQDPGLGLRLIYFSYDVKMKEKGDIPEGYSVSREKKERFSLILESASTNQTSMYLCASLVGQGRTASSYEQYFGPGTRLTVT.

About this clone itself: Other DNA sequences in this specimen translate into the identical CDR3. V is TRBV6-1 and J is TRBJ1-5; no reliable D call. The CDR3 sequence is 14 residues long. In germline, CDR1 is MNHNS, CDR2 SASEGT. Trimming stripped 3 bases from V and 4 bases from J, with 10 bases between. CDR3 in DNA: TGTGCCAGCAGTGAGGTGGGAAGGAATCAGCCCCAGCATTTT. Translation: CASSEVGRNQPQHF.

A word on this clone: One end of the junction fails to match germline, which may point to a read error. The gene calls are TRBV11-2 and TRBJ2-7, with a tentative D call TRBD2 (5 bases). Looked up from germline, CDR1 is SGHAT and CDR2 is FQNNGV. CDR3 size: 13 residues. CDR3 sequence (DNA): TGTGCCAGCAGCTTAGTTAGGTGGAATACCGGGGAGTTC. Translating it yields CASSLVRWNTGEF.

Of note for this clone: The same CDR3 can be traced to other DNA sequences in this sample. The V gene is TRBV28, the J gene TRBJ2-1; 9 bases line up with TRBD2. CDR3 length equals 15 residues. Trimming removed 7 bases from V and 0 bases from J; junction bases left unmatched: 4. Germline CDR1 MDHEN, CDR2 SYDVKM. The CDR3: CASTLSGSSYNEQFF. The CDR3 region has the DNA TGTGCCAGCACTCTTAGCGGGAGCTCCTACAATGAGCAGTTCTTC.

This rearrangement joins TRBV27 to TRBJ2-7; possibly TRBD1 or TRBD2 for D (5 bases each). CDR3 size: 14 residues. The germline V gene has CDR1 MNHEY and CDR2 SMNVEV (reference sequence). Trimming removed 4 bases at V and 6 bases at J, with 16 bases between. The CDR3 loop reads CASSWVGARGEQYF. In nucleotides, the CDR3 is TGTGCCAGCAGTTGGGTCGGGGCTCGGGGCGAGCAGTACTTC.

The V and J genes are TRBV30 and TRBJ2-7, with D perhaps TRBD2 (6 bases). The CDR3 is made up of 14 amino acids. Trimming left V 4 bases short and J 3 bases short, with 16 bases between. Germline values: CDR1 GTSNPN, CDR2 SVGIG (reference sequence). The CDR3 sequence: CAWNIGTEGYEQYF. The CDR3 DNA follows: TGTGCCTGGAACATCGGGACGGAGGGCTACGAGCAGTACTTC.

The gene calls are TRBV29-1 and TRBJ2-7, with TRBD1 identical over 12 bases. CDR1 and CDR2 (germline): SQVTM, ANQGSEA. The V segment lost 6 bases and the J segment 1 base; nucleotides outside the gene matches: 7. The CDR3 length is 15 residues. The CDR3 nucleotides read TGCAGCGTAGCCGGGACAGGGGGCCTGTCCTACGAGCAGTACTTC. Its protein is CSVAGTGGLSYEQYF.

V gene TRBV7-6 combines with J gene TRBJ1-1; no clear D gene. Trimming cost V 5 bases and J 5 bases, with 12 bases left between them. The CDR3 contains 13 residues. Germline V lookup: CDR1 SGHVS, CDR2 FNYEAQ. The CDR3 bases are TGTGCCAGCAGCCACGGCGCGGAGACTGAAGCTTTCTTT. Translation: CASSHGAETEAFF. Based on the CDR3 plus reference TRBV7-6 and TRBJ1-1, the full variable domain is GAGVSQSPRYKVTKRGQDVALRCDPISGHVSLYWYRQALGQGPEFLTYFNYEAQQDKSGLPNDRFSAERPEGSISTLTIQRTEQRDSAMYRCASSHGAETEAFFGQGTRLTVV.

This clone showed up just once. The V call is TRBV19, the J call TRBJ2-7; D gene uncertain. The V gene lost 5 bases and the J gene lost 3 bases, with 8 bases spanning the gap. Germline V gene lookup returns CDR1 LNHDA and CDR2 SQIVND (reference sequence). The CDR3 runs to 12 residues. Written as DNA, the CDR3 is TGTGCCAGTAGTGTAGGAAGCTACGAGCAGTACTTC. Amino acid sequence: CASSVGSYEQYF.

The gene calls are TRBV28 and TRBJ2-1; weak D call: TRBD2 (6 bases). Trimming removed 6 bases at V and 7 bases at J, with 16 bases between. The germline CDR1 and CDR2 sequences are MDHEN and SYDVKM. The CDR3 consists of 14 residues. The CDR3 DNA reads as TGTGCCAGCAGCTCATATAGCCGGGGGAATGAGCAGTTCTTC. It is translated as CASSSYSRGNEQFF.

The chain has TRBV27 and TRBJ2-7; 8 positions match TRBD1. The CDR3 is made up of 13 amino acids. Germline lookup yields CDR1 MNHEY and CDR2 SMNVEV (reference sequence). V lost 6 bases and J lost 0; bases outside the gene matches: 1. CDR3 sequence reads: CASSGQGSYEQYF. As DNA, the CDR3 is TGTGCCAGCAGCGGACAGGGCTCCTACGAGCAGTACTTC.

The V gene is TRBV6-5, the J gene TRBJ2-1; 11 bases align to TRBD2. The CDR3 runs 15 residues. From germline, CDR1 is MNHEY and CDR2 SVGAGI. The trim removed 5 bases at V and 4 bases at J, leaving 4 bases unmatched. The CDR3 nucleotides are TGTGCCAGCAGTGCGACTAGCGGGACTTACAATGAGCAGTTCTTC. As protein: CASSATSGTYNEQFF.

The chain links TRBV4-3 to TRBJ2-5, with 10 bases fitting TRBD1. Germline V lookup: CDR1 LGHNA, CDR2 YSLEER. Losses at the gene ends were 1 base for V and 5 bases for J; bases not matched to a gene: 7. The CDR3 length is 16 residues. CDR3 bases: TGCGCCAGCAGCCAAGGGACAGGGGGAGTGCAGGAGACCCAGTACTTC. Protein sequence: CASSQGTGGVQETQYF.

The chain combines TRBV5-4 with TRBJ2-7; no definite D call. The CDR3 is 13 residues long. Trimming took 3 bases from V and 4 from J, leaving 11 bases between them. CDR1 and CDR2 from the germline V gene are SGHNT and YYREEE (reference sequence). CDR3 region: CASSWTPSYEQYF. The CDR3 nucleotides are TGTGCCAGCAGCTGGACCCCCAGTTACGAGCAGTACTTC. Drawing the rest from reference TRBV5-4 and TRBJ2-7, the complete variable domain is ETGVTQSPTHLIKTRGQQVTLRCSSQSGHNTVSWYQQALGQGPQFIFQYYREEENGRGNFPPRFSGLQFPNYSSELNVNALELDDSALYLCASSWTPSYEQYFGPGTRLTVT.

The chain employs TRBV28 and TRBJ2-1; the match to TRBD1 covers 7 bases. Germline values: CDR1 MDHEN, CDR2 SYDVKM. Trimming cost V 11 bases and J 0 bases; bases outside gene matches: 10. CDR3 size: 15 residues. Written as DNA, the CDR3 is TGTGCCGTCAGAGGGGGCAGCGGCTCCTACAATGAGCAGTTCTTC. Amino acid sequence: CAVRGGSGSYNEQFF.

CDR3: CASSTGLGDIQYF. In DNA, the CDR3 is TGTGCCAGCAGTACAGGGTTGGGGGACATTCAGTACTTC. This rearrangement joins TRBV6-5 to TRBJ2-4, with D maybe TRBD1 (6 bases). The CDR3 spans 13 residues. Trimming took off 5 bases at V and 8 bases at J, with 13 bases between the two ends. Germline V gene lookup returns CDR1 MNHEY and CDR2 SVGAGI.

The rearrangement uses TRBV6-4 and TRBJ1-5, with 7 bases that match TRBD1. The CDR3 loop spans 14 amino acids. CDR1 is MRHNA, CDR2 SNTAGT, per germline. The junction had 5 bases not matched to a gene; V was cut back by 7 bases and J by 2 bases. The DNA of the CDR3 is TGTGCCAGCATTAAAGACAGGGGCAATCAGCCCCAGCATTTT. Translating gives CASIKDRGNQPQHF.

The V call is TRBV27, the J call TRBJ2-5; 12 bases are shared with TRBD2. This CDR3 comprises 19 residues. CDR1 and CDR2 (germline): MNHEY, SMNVEV (reference sequence). V was pared by 1 base and J by 0 bases, with 9 bases of the junction left unmatched. In nucleotides, the CDR3 is TGTGCCAGCAGTTTATTACCGAGGACTAGCGGGAAGTACCAAGAGACCCAGTACTTC. Protein product: CASSLLPRTSGKYQETQYF.

This chain connects TRBV27 to TRBJ2-7, with D possibly being TRBD1 (5 bases). The V end lost 5 bases, the J end lost 7 bases, and 18 bases lay between the germline ends. Germline lookup yields CDR1 MNHEY and CDR2 SMNVEV (reference sequence). The CDR3 covers 14 residues. The CDR3 bases are TGTGCCAGCAGTAAGAAACAGGTCTCGGAGGAGCAGTACTTC. It codes for CASSKKQVSEEQYF.

This clone was seen a single time. This CDR3 reads CASSLLAETYEQYF. DNA for the CDR3: TGTGCCAGCAGCTTACTAGCGGAAACCTACGAGCAGTACTTC. The chain is built from TRBV5-6 and TRBJ2-7; 8 nucleotides agree with TRBD2. The germline CDR1 and CDR2 sequences are SGHDT and YYEEEE. The CDR3 loop spans 14 amino acids. Germline trimming cut 2 bases from V and 2 bases from J; bases unmatched to any gene: 3.